This T cell receptor beta chain was identified in a study of blood T cell repertoires in COVID-19. Study-level background: The origin of the acute and convalescent COVID-19 samples was the United States, Italy and Spain. PBMCs, B-cell-depleted T cells, or T cells provided the cDNA or gDNA that made up the material.

Original handling: For nucleated cells, counts were estimated from reference gene primer amplification. Measured with immunoSEQ multiplex PCR; TCRdb has only the in-frame clones, and not every one. V and J calls and clone size follow that table, whereas D and trimming were derived from the DNA. This sample yields some 200,000 clones, of which 70% to 90% are seen a single time; about 5% belongs to the top ten. The ends were cut back, 2 bases at V and 2 bases at J, with 6 bases in the middle. This CDR3 contains 12 residues. The germline gives CDR1 GTSNPN, CDR2 SVGIG (reference sequence). The receptor comes from a woman aged 40 to 49 with acute or convalescent COVID-19. The chain uses TRBV30 and TRBJ2-5; D gene ambiguous. The specimen was peripheral blood. Written as DNA, the CDR3 is TGTGCCTGGAGTAACAGTCAAGAGACCCAGTACTTC. It codes for CAWSNSQETQYF.